Below are 20 T cell receptor beta chains sequenced from a single sample in a study of T cell responses to AZD1222 COVID-19 vaccine. TCRdb's copy holds only in-frame clones and misses some; the assay was immunoSEQ multiplex PCR. The sample holds under 150,000 clones, 75% to 90% seen once. Sequencing used peripheral blood, obtained on day 0 of AZD1222 vaccination. These receptors came from an adult in good health.

The rearrangement joins TRBV29-1 to TRBJ2-7, with 10 bases fitting TRBD1. Losses at the gene ends were 7 bases for V and 4 bases for J; bases not matched to a gene: 4. This CDR3 has 12 residues. The germline V gene has CDR1 SQVTM and CDR2 ANQGSEA. This CDR3 reads CSAEGQGYEQYF. The CDR3 coding sequence is TGCAGCGCCGAGGGACAGGGGTACGAGCAGTACTTC.

V usage is TRBV3-1 (or the pseudogene TRBV3-2) and J usage is TRBJ1-3; TRBD1 aligns across 10 bases. From germline, CDR1 is LGHDT and CDR2 YNNKEL (reference sequence). The ends lost 3 bases at V and 2 bases at J; junction bases unmatched: 4. The CDR3 spans 16 residues. The CDR3 spells CASSHLGTGAGNTIYF. CDR3 nucleotide sequence: TGTGCCAGCAGCCACCTTGGGACAGGGGCTGGAAACACCATATATTTT.

The chain has TRBV7-3 and TRBJ1-2; perhaps TRBD1 as D (5 bases). Germline values: CDR1 SGHTA, CDR2 FQGTGA. V dropped 2 bases and J dropped 7 bases, with 17 bases sitting between them. The CDR3 is 15 residues long. This CDR3 reads CASSLRDATRGGYTF. DNA of the CDR3: TGTGCCAGCAGCTTACGGGACGCCACAAGAGGTGGCTACACCTTC.

The gene calls are TRBV19 and TRBJ2-7; D possibly corresponds to TRBD2 (6 bases). Trimming stripped 10 bases from V and 0 bases from J, with 13 bases between. The CDR3 has 13 residues. Germline CDR1 and CDR2: LNHDA and SQIVND (reference sequence). CDR3 in amino acids: CATSAGLSYEQYF. The DNA for the CDR3 is TGTGCCACCTCGGCGGGGCTCTCCTACGAGCAGTACTTC.

J is TRBJ1-6 and V is TRBV10-1; a possible D gene is TRBD1 (6 bases). Between the trimmed V and J ends, which lost 8 bases and 12 bases, there was a span of 26 bases. CDR3 size: 16 residues. Germline CDR1 and CDR2: WNHNN and SYGVQD (reference sequence). This chain's CDR3 is CASGSKGTGRVGPLHF. The CDR3 nucleotides read TGCGCCAGCGGTTCGAAGGGCACAGGGCGGGTCGGACCCCTCCACTTT.

This chain uses TRBV2 with TRBJ1-1; a possible D gene is TRBD1 (6 bases). V was pared by 8 bases and J by 11 bases, with 24 bases between. Germline values: CDR1 SNHLY, CDR2 FYNNEI. The length of the CDR3 is 14 residues. The CDR3 DNA is TGTGCCAGCTCTGTCGGGGGGCAGATCCCGGATGCTTTCTTT. Translating gives CASSVGGQIPDAFF.

This clone was counted between two and nine times. The chain links TRBV27 to TRBJ1-3, with D maybe TRBD1 (5 bases). The germline V gene has CDR1 MNHEY and CDR2 SMNVEV (reference sequence). V gave up 6 bases and J gave up 0 bases, with 12 bases separating them. This CDR3 is built from 15 residues. Written as DNA, the CDR3 is TGTGCCAGCAGCCTGCAGGGCCACTCTGGAAACACCATATATTTT. It yields the protein CASSLQGHSGNTIYF.

V and J are TRBV6-5 and TRBJ1-6; D gene uncertain. CDR1 is MNHEY and CDR2 is SVGAGI in the germline V gene. The V and J ends lost 5 bases and 3 bases respectively, with 11 bases between them. The CDR3 runs 15 residues. The CDR3 bases are TGTGCCAGCAGTCCTGGACGGAACTATAATTCACCCCTCCACTTT. Protein sequence: CASSPGRNYNSPLHF.

V usage is TRBV23-1 and J usage is TRBJ1-3, with D tentatively TRBD1 (5 bases). Being an ORF, TRBV23-1 has a function that is uncertain. The V end was cut by 4 bases, the J end by 3 bases, with 13 bases between. The CDR3 consists of 15 residues. The CDR3 bases are TGCGCCAGCAGTCGCATCGGGACCGTTGGAAACACCATATATTTT. This translates into CASSRIGTVGNTIYF.

The chain combines TRBV19 with TRBJ1-1, with D unclear. Germline V gene sequence: CDR1 LNHDA, CDR2 SQIVND (reference sequence). V lost 6 bases and J lost 4, with 12 bases in between. CDR3 length: 13 amino acids. This chain's CDR3 is CASRYDGRTEAFF. CDR3 coding DNA: TGTGCCAGTAGGTACGACGGGCGCACTGAAGCTTTCTTT.

The V gene is TRBV3-1 (or the pseudogene TRBV3-2), the J gene TRBJ1-6, with D unresolved. Germline CDR1 LGHDT, CDR2 YNNKEL (reference sequence). The CDR3 covers 15 residues. Trimming took off 3 bases at V and 5 bases at J, with 11 bases between the two ends. In nucleotides, the CDR3 is TGTGCCAGCAGCCAGGGTAGGAAAAATAATTCACCCCTCCACTTT. The encoded protein is CASSQGRKNNSPLHF.

The CDR3 protein is CASSLVGTTGYTF. The CDR3 DNA follows: TGTGCCAGCAGCTTGGTCGGGACTACGGGCTACACCTTC. J is TRBJ1-2 and V is TRBV5-6; possible D gene TRBD1, 5 bases. Trimming shortened V by 0 bases and J by 8 bases, and 11 bases separated the two germline ends. There are 13 residues in the CDR3. In germline, CDR1 is SGHDT, CDR2 YYEEEE.

The rearrangement links TRBV19 to TRBJ1-4; TRBD1 matches 8 bases. The V segment lost 5 bases and the J segment 0 bases; nucleotides outside the gene matches: 8. The V gene's germline CDR1 is LNHDA and CDR2 SQIVND (reference sequence). The CDR3 covers 17 residues. CDR3 bases: TGTGCCAGTAGTTCGACCGGGACAGGTCCAACTAATGAAAAACTGTTTTTT. Its protein is CASSSTGTGPTNEKLFF.

The chain links TRBV13 to TRBJ2-7; 7 bases match TRBD1. Germline-derived CDR1 and CDR2 are PRHDT and FYEKMQ (reference sequence). After removal of 6 bases from V and 4 bases from J, the junction contained 6 bases not matched to a gene. CDR3 length: 13 residues. The CDR3: CASSPYRGYEQYF. The CDR3 nucleotides read TGTGCCAGCAGTCCCTACAGGGGATACGAGCAGTACTTC.

This CDR3 is CAISPGAGNQPQHF. The CDR3 DNA reads TGTGCCATCAGTCCAGGGGCGGGCAATCAGCCCCAGCATTTT. The chain is built from TRBV10-3 and TRBJ1-5, with a tentative D call TRBD1 (6 bases). The length of the CDR3 is 14 residues. CDR1 ENHRY and CDR2 SYGVKD come from the germline V gene. The V gene lost 5 bases and the J gene lost 2 bases, with 10 bases spanning the gap.

This clone appeared a single time. The chain couples TRBV5-1 to TRBJ1-3; tentatively, D is TRBD1 (6 bases). Looked up from germline, CDR1 is SGHRS and CDR2 is YFSETQ. V was trimmed by 2 bases and J by 5 bases, leaving 11 bases between them. The length of the CDR3 is 14 residues. The CDR3 DNA is TGCGCCAGCAGCTTACAGGGCGAAAGAAACACCATATATTTT. This gives the protein CASSLQGERNTIYF.

The rearrangement uses TRBV24-1 and TRBJ2-1; 11 bases are a match to TRBD2. The J segment lost 4 bases and the V segment lost 2 bases, leaving 6 bases of the junction unmatched. The germline V gene has CDR1 KGHDR and CDR2 SFDVKD. There are 17 residues in the CDR3. The chain's CDR3 is CATSDSPRLAGYNEQFF. CDR3 nucleotide sequence: TGTGCCACCAGTGATTCACCGCGACTAGCGGGGTACAATGAGCAGTTCTTC.

The chain combines TRBV3-1 (or the pseudogene TRBV3-2) with TRBJ1-5; D is perhaps TRBD1 (5 bases). The CDR3 contains 14 residues. The germline V gene has CDR1 LGHDT and CDR2 YNNKEL (reference sequence). The V end lost 5 bases, the J end lost 3 bases, and 11 bases lay between the germline ends. CDR3 sequence reads: CASSLGLTNQPQHF. The CDR3 DNA reads TGTGCCAGCAGCTTGGGACTGACCAATCAGCCCCAGCATTTT.

This rearrangement joins TRBV6-5 to TRBJ1-2; no clear D gene. Deletions cut 6 bases from V and 0 bases from J, with 11 bases between. The germline V gene has CDR1 MNHEY and CDR2 SVGAGI. This CDR3 has 14 residues. The DNA for the CDR3 is TGTGCCAGCAGCGGCGCGGGTTCTAACTATGGCTACACCTTC. The encoded protein is CASSGAGSNYGYTF.

This chain links TRBV9 with TRBJ1-1; D may be TRBD1 (6 bases). CDR1 is SGDLS, CDR2 YYNGEE, per germline. CDR3 length equals 15 residues. The ends were cut back, 4 bases at V and 4 bases at J, with 17 bases in the middle. The CDR3 protein is CASSPRTVGTTEAFF. The CDR3 region has the DNA TGTGCCAGCAGCCCTCGGACAGTGGGGACCACTGAAGCTTTCTTT. Based on the CDR3 plus reference TRBV9 and TRBJ1-1, the full variable domain is DSGVTQTPKHLITATGQRVTLRCSPRSGDLSVYWYQQSLDQGLQFLIQYYNGEERAKGNILERFSAQQFPDLHSELNLSSLELGDSALYFCASSPRTVGTTEAFFGQGTRLTVV.